The 16 T cell receptor beta chains listed next were all sequenced from one sample in a study of T cells expressing NK-cell markers (dated by TCRdb to 2018 to 2020). Libraries were built with 5' RACE. Sequenced on an Illumina HiSeq 2000. TCRdb reanalyzed the reads, keeping one entry per CDR3 protein sequence and omitting DNA. The table for this sample lists more than 400,000 distinct CDR3 sequences. The biggest ten clones account for less than 7.5% of the sample. The sample taken for sequencing was blood T cells: a sorted CD56 or NKG2C T cell subset, CD4+ or CD8+ T cells, or bulk PBMC T cells (not recorded which). These receptors all come from a woman aged 18 to 75 in good health.

The CDR3 sequence is CASSEGVNTEAFF. This sequence joins TRBV5-1 and TRBJ1-1. This CDR3 has 13 residues. Looked up from germline, CDR1 is SGHRS and CDR2 is YFSETQ.

This rearrangement joins TRBV28 to TRBJ2-3; TCRdb outputs TRBD2, but without DNA this stays unchecked. CDR3 length: 16 residues. Germline CDR1 MDHEN, CDR2 SYDVKM. CDR3 residues: CASTRSSGRFVDTQYF.

This chain joins TRBV28 and TRBJ2-1; checking the TCRdb D call of TRBD2 is not possible without DNA. The germline CDR1 and CDR2 sequences are MDHEN and SYDVKM. CDR3 length equals 13 residues. CDR3 amino acids: CATSGTRLNEQFF.

V gene TRBV20-1 combines with J gene TRBJ2-1; TCRdb designates TRBD2, a call that cannot be tested without DNA. CDR1 and CDR2 from the germline V gene are DFQATT and SNEGSKA (reference sequence). CDR3 length: 15 amino acids. The CDR3 sequence is CSASGTSGIGNEQFF.

The CDR3: CASSPGDSGTDTQYF. The chain couples TRBV14 to TRBJ2-3; with no DNA, the TCRdb D assignment of TRBD1 cannot be verified. The germline V gene encodes CDR1 SGHDN and CDR2 FVKESK. This CDR3 is built from 15 residues. The complete variable domain, with remaining parts taken from reference TRBV14 and TRBJ2-3, reads EAGVTQFPSHSVIEKGQTVTLRCDPISGHDNLYWYRRVMGKEIKFLLHFVKESKQDESGMPNNRFLAERTGGTYSTLKVQPAELEDSGVYFCASSPGDSGTDTQYFGPGTRLTVL.

The rearrangement links TRBV25-1 to TRBJ2-5. The CDR3 totals 11 residues. Germline lookup yields CDR1 MGHDK and CDR2 SYGVNS. The CDR3 sequence: CASSGMETQYF.

This chain uses TRBV7-2 with TRBJ2-2; no DNA is available, so the TRBD2 call from TCRdb remains unchecked. Germline V gives CDR1 SGHTA, CDR2 FQGNSA. This CDR3 is 15 amino acids long. The CDR3 region is CASSLRTKNTGELFF.

The chain couples TRBV20-1 to TRBJ2-1; TCRdb returns TRBD2, unconfirmable since there is no DNA. Germline CDR1 reads DFQATT; CDR2 reads SNEGSKA (reference sequence). The CDR3 totals 12 residues. CDR3 in amino acids: CSATSGKNEQFF.

This chain links TRBV20-1 with TRBJ2-3; TCRdb's assignment of TRBD2 cannot be checked, as there is no DNA. The CDR3 spans 15 residues. The germline V gene has CDR1 DFQATT and CDR2 SNEGSKA (reference sequence). CDR3 loop: CSAGKAGGLTDTQYF.

The CDR3 sequence is CASSLDWDREFVNEQFF. The chain couples TRBV11-3 to TRBJ2-1; the TRBD1 assignment by TCRdb is unverifiable without DNA. Germline V CDR1 and CDR2: SGHNT, YENEEA. There are 17 residues in the CDR3.

V gene TRBV7-3 combines with J gene TRBJ1-6. This CDR3 region has 13 residues. Germline assignment: CDR1 SGHTA and CDR2 FQGTGA. This CDR3 reads CASTETRGSPLHF.

The rearrangement links TRBV29-1 to TRBJ2-3; checking the TCRdb D call of TRBD1 is not possible without DNA. The CDR3 totals 13 residues. Germline CDR1 is SQVTM and CDR2 is ANQGSEA. CDR3 protein: CSVVPGLTDTQYF.

The J gene is TRBJ2-3, the V gene TRBV9; TCRdb returns TRBD1, unconfirmable since there is no DNA. Germline V CDR1 and CDR2: SGDLS, YYNGEE. CDR3 length equals 18 residues. CDR3 in amino acids: CASSEGRWGAISTDTQYF.

This sequence joins TRBV7-8 and TRBJ2-2; TCRdb reports TRBD2, a call that lacks DNA to check it against. CDR3 length: 16 residues. Germline assignment: CDR1 SGHVS and CDR2 FQNEAQ. The CDR3 loop is CATPGASGSYTGELFF.

The V call is TRBV5-1, the J call TRBJ1-1. The CDR3 contains 14 residues. Germline assignment: CDR1 SGHRS and CDR2 YFSETQ. The CDR3 here is CASSLGPTYTEAFF.

The CDR3 loop is CASSESVTTINTGELFF. The rearrangement uses TRBV25-1 and TRBJ2-2. This CDR3 is built from 17 residues. Germline V lookup: CDR1 MGHDK, CDR2 SYGVNS.